Each of the 27 T cell receptor beta chains below was sequenced from the same sample in a study of molecular identifiers for immune sequencing clone quantification. TCRdb reanalysed the PCR reads using MiXCR and keeps one entry per CDR3 protein. Among about 97,000 distinct CDR3 sequences listed, 30% to 45% were seen once. Sequencing was done on a sample of naive CD8+ T cells from blood, with Jurkat cell RNA spiked in. This sample's subset: FACS-sorted CD8+CD4-CCR7+CD45RA+ naive T cells. The source of these receptors is a human donor in good health. Some libraries in this study had Jurkat cell RNA spiked in.

The chain joins TRBV7-3 to TRBJ2-1; no definite D call. Germline loops: CDR1 SGHTA, CDR2 FQGTGA. This CDR3 region has 11 residues. V dropped 8 bases and J dropped 4 bases, with 6 bases sitting between them. CDR3 DNA: TGTGCCAGCGGGCAATACAATGAGCAGTTCTTC. Translation gives CASGQYNEQFF.

The rearrangement joins TRBV3-1 to TRBJ2-7; 7 bases are shared with TRBD2. Germline values: CDR1 LGHDT, CDR2 YNNKEL (reference sequence). Unmatched junction bases numbered 7, after V lost 6 bases and J lost 2 bases. This CDR3 has 14 residues. The CDR3 sequence is CASSPGGAPYEQYF. The CDR3 nucleotides are TGTGCCAGCAGTCCGGGAGGAGCGCCCTACGAGCAGTACTTC.

This chain connects TRBV4-2 to TRBJ1-4; D unresolved. The CDR3 is 13 amino acids. Germline assignment: CDR1 LGHNA and CDR2 YNFKEQ. V was cut by 7 bases and J by 4 bases, with 10 bases left in between. This chain's CDR3 is CASIAADNEKLFF. DNA of the CDR3: TGTGCCAGCATAGCGGCTGATAATGAAAAACTGTTTTTT.

This chain uses TRBV6-5 with TRBJ2-6, with 9 bases lining up with TRBD1. CDR1 MNHEY and CDR2 SVGAGI come from the germline V gene. This CDR3 spans 20 amino acids. V trimming: 0 bases; J trimming: 4 bases; junction bases outside the gene matches: 13. Written as DNA, the CDR3 is TGTGCCAGCAGTTACTCCCTGGGACAGGGAGGATCCTTGGGGGCCAACGTCCTGACTTTC. It translates to CASSYSLGQGGSLGANVLTF.

Details on this clonotype: Germline and junction disagree at one end, which may indicate a read error. The chain couples TRBV25-1 to TRBJ1-2; D may be TRBD1 (5 bases). The CDR3 extends over 15 amino acids. Looked up from germline, CDR1 is MGHDK and CDR2 is SYGVNS. CDR3: CATSAYRNFNYGFTF. For the CDR3, the DNA is TGTGCCACCTCTGCCTACAGGAATTTTAACTATGGCTTCACCTTC.

This clonotype was observed a handful of times. The chain uses TRBV27 and TRBJ2-7; D is ambiguous. V lost 2 bases and J lost 3, with 8 bases in between. CDR1 and CDR2 from the germline V gene are MNHEY and SMNVEV (reference sequence). CDR3 length: 13 residues. This CDR3 is CASSLGESYEQYF. The CDR3, as DNA: TGTGCCAGCAGTTTAGGGGAAAGCTACGAGCAGTACTTC.

This clonotype was seen a few times. The V and J genes are TRBV12-3 or TRBV12-4 and TRBJ2-3; 8 positions agree with TRBD2. The trim removed 8 bases at V and 4 bases at J, leaving 11 bases unmatched. The CDR3 extends over 15 amino acids. CDR3 coding DNA: TGTGCCAGCGGCTCGGGAGGGCCCGTGGCAGATACGCAGTATTTT. Protein sequence: CASGSGGPVADTQYF.

There are a few counts of this clonotype. The gene calls are TRBV6-2 or TRBV6-3 and TRBJ2-1; the D is unclear. Trimming removed 6 bases at V and 4 bases at J, with 16 bases between. CDR3 length equals 15 residues. Germline assignment: CDR1 MNHEY and CDR2 SVGEGT. The CDR3 reads CASRRLPVFYNEQFF. The DNA of the CDR3 is TGTGCCAGCAGACGTCTCCCGGTCTTTTACAATGAGCAGTTCTTC.

Details on this clonotype: The CDR3 end shows no conserved phenylalanine or tryptophan, and so a read error is likely. This sequence joins TRBV13 and TRBJ2-7; no definite D call. The ends were cut back, 4 bases at V and 2 bases at J, with 9 bases in the middle. Germline lookup yields CDR1 PRHDT and CDR2 FYEKMQ (reference sequence). CDR3 length: 13 residues. DNA for the CDR3: TGTGCCAGCAGCTCGCGGCAGACCTACGAGCAGTACATC. It encodes CASSSRQTYEQYI.

The chain recombines TRBV4-1 with TRBJ2-7; 7 positions agree with TRBD2. CDR1 is MGHRA, CDR2 YSYEKL, per germline. This CDR3 has 19 amino acids. Trimming at V came to 0 bases and at J to 2 bases, leaving 16 bases not matched to a gene. The CDR3 DNA reads as TGCGCCAGCAGCCAAGATGCCCTAGCGGCTCTCTTCTCAACCTACGAGCAGTACTTC. The encoded protein is CASSQDALAALFSTYEQYF.

The J gene is TRBJ1-1, the V gene TRBV29-1; 9 bases fit TRBD1. CDR1 is SQVTM, CDR2 ANQGSEA, per germline. Unmatched junction bases numbered 7, after V lost 7 bases and J lost 10 bases. The length of the CDR3 is 11 residues. CDR3 DNA sequence: TGCAGCGCCCCAGACAGGGGGGGAGCTTTCTTT. The encoded protein is CSAPDRGGAFF.

This clonotype was seen a single time. CDR3 sequence (DNA): TGCAGTGCTACGGACGGATCCTACGAGCAGTACTTC. As protein: CSATDGSYEQYF. The chain uses TRBV20-1 and TRBJ2-7; D is undetermined. The CDR3 length is 12 residues. Germline V CDR1 and CDR2: DFQATT, SNEGSKA (reference sequence). V was clipped by 4 bases and J by 1 base, with 8 bases between them.

This clonotype was observed at least ten times. V and J are TRBV28 and TRBJ2-7; TRBD1 matches at 7 bases. CDR1 and CDR2 (germline): MDHEN, SYDVKM. Trimming took 8 bases from V and 2 from J; bases not matched to a gene: 9. The CDR3 totals 14 residues. CDR3 residues: CASGQTDRPYEQYF. In DNA, the CDR3 is TGTGCCAGCGGTCAGACGGACAGGCCCTACGAGCAGTACTTC.

This clonotype was counted between two and nine times. The chain combines TRBV12-3 or TRBV12-4 with TRBJ2-1; 7 bases match TRBD1. This CDR3 is 16 amino acids long. The junction had 13 bases not matched to a gene; V was cut back by 8 bases and J by 3 bases. The CDR3 spells CASGHKTGSLYNEQFF. The CDR3 DNA follows: TGTGCCAGCGGACACAAGACAGGGTCTCTCTACAATGAGCAGTTCTTC.

The rearrangement joins TRBV20-1 to TRBJ2-7; TRBD1 is a possible D gene (6 bases). Deletions cut 4 bases from V and 3 bases from J, with 28 bases between. This CDR3 has 18 amino acids. CDR1 is DFQATT, CDR2 SNEGSKA, per germline (reference sequence). The CDR3 DNA sequence: TGCAGTGCTACGACCGGGACATCCCCGACTATGCCTCACTACGAGCAGTACTTC. Translation gives CSATTGTSPTMPHYEQYF.

This clonotype was recorded a few times. The chain joins TRBV12-3 or TRBV12-4 to TRBJ2-6; tentatively, D is TRBD1 (6 bases). Trimming took 7 bases from V and 5 from J, leaving 15 bases between them. The CDR3 has 15 amino acids. The CDR3 region has the DNA TGTGCCAGCACCCACCCACAGGGCTGGGCCAACGTCCTGACTTTC. This encodes CASTHPQGWANVLTF.

As concerns this clonotype: This may arise from a read error, as a much more abundant clone is one base away. The rearrangement links TRBV9 to TRBJ2-6; no reliable D call. Looked up from germline, CDR1 is SGDLS and CDR2 is YYNGEE. The CDR3 loop spans 13 amino acids. CDR3 bases: TGTGCCAGCAGCCCATCTGCGGCCAACGTCCTGACTTTC. This encodes CASSPSAANVLTF.

V usage is TRBV19 and J usage is TRBJ1-1; 7 positions match TRBD1. J lost 6 bases, V lost 5 bases, and 9 bases had no gene match. The CDR3 has 14 residues. Germline V CDR1 and CDR2: LNHDA, SQIVND (reference sequence). CDR3 DNA sequence: TGTGCCAGTAGTGCCCTAGGGGGCCGCCCTGAAGCTTTCTTT. Residues: CASSALGGRPEAFF. The variable domain in full, completed from reference TRBV19 and TRBJ1-1, reads DGGITQSPKYLFRKEGQNVTLSCEQNLNHDAMYWYRQDPGQGLRLIYYSQIVNDFQKGDIAEGYSVSREKKESFPLTVTSAQKNPTAFYLCASSALGGRPEAFFGQGTRLTVV.

This clonotype was detected ten times or more. The chain links TRBV20-1 to TRBJ2-3; perhaps TRBD2 as D (6 bases). V was shortened by 4 bases and J by 5 bases, with 19 bases between the two germline ends. Germline V gene data show CDR1 as DFQATT and CDR2 as SNEGSKA (reference sequence). This CDR3 region has 15 residues. The CDR3 DNA is TGCAGTGCTAAAGGCGGGACCGAAGGGATAGATACGCAGTATTTT. Translation gives CSAKGGTEGIDTQYF.

This clonotype has a handful of counts. The chain links TRBV27 to TRBJ2-7; 8 bases align to TRBD1. CDR1 and CDR2 from the germline V gene are MNHEY and SMNVEV (reference sequence). Losses at the gene ends were 5 bases for V and 1 base for J; bases not matched to a gene: 7. This CDR3 contains 15 residues. CDR3 nucleotides: TGTGCCAGCAGTCCCATTCGGACAGGGTCCTACGAGCAGTACTTC. Its protein product is CASSPIRTGSYEQYF.

This chain joins TRBV6-1 and TRBJ2-2; D is unresolved. The CDR3 totals 12 residues. The germline CDR1 and CDR2 sequences are MNHNS and SASEGT. V was pared by 7 bases and J by 9 bases, with 12 bases between. As DNA, the CDR3 is TGTGCCAGCAACGTGCTCAGCCGGGAGCTGTTTTTT. Its translation: CASNVLSRELFF.

The genes are TRBV7-8 and TRBJ2-6; D is perhaps TRBD1 (5 bases). Trimming removed 3 bases from V and 0 bases from J, with 15 bases in between. The CDR3 is 18 residues long. Germline CDR1 is SGHVS and CDR2 is FQNEAQ. The chain's CDR3 is CASSFGAYHISGANVLTF. The CDR3 nucleotides read TGTGCCAGCAGCTTTGGGGCCTATCATATCTCTGGGGCCAACGTCCTGACTTTC.

Many counts were recorded for this clonotype. The chain employs TRBV5-5 and TRBJ2-2, with TRBD2 matching over 10 bases. With 2 bases clipped from V and 6 bases from J, the junction kept 4 bases outside the gene matches. This CDR3 has 15 residues. The germline CDR1 and CDR2 sequences are SGHKS and YYEKEE (reference sequence). The CDR3 DNA reads TGTGCCAGCAGCTTCGGTCTAGCGGGAGCCGGGGAGCTGTTTTTT. This encodes CASSFGLAGAGELFF.

This clonotype appeared many times. V gene TRBV19 combines with J gene TRBJ1-1; no clear D. The V gene lost 6 bases and the J gene lost 3 bases, with 11 bases spanning the gap. Germline loops: CDR1 LNHDA, CDR2 SQIVND (reference sequence). CDR3 length: 13 amino acids. In DNA, the CDR3 is TGTGCCAGTAGCCCGAAAGGCCACACTGAAGCTTTCTTT. It codes for CASSPKGHTEAFF.

This clonotype came up once. A much larger clone differs by one base, so this may be a read error. The chain joins TRBV4-1 to TRBJ2-7; D possibly corresponds to TRBD2 (5 bases). Germline V CDR1 and CDR2: MGHRA, YSYEKL. There are 15 residues in the CDR3. The V end lost 3 bases, the J end lost 2 bases, and 14 bases lay between the germline ends. DNA for the CDR3: TGCGCCAGCAGCCAGATGCCTAGCAGAGCCTACGAGCAGTACTTC. This translates into CASSQMPSRAYEQYF.

V and J are TRBV7-9 and TRBJ2-7; D remains unclear. Trimming took 3 bases from V and 4 from J, leaving 10 bases between them. Looked up from germline, CDR1 is SEHNR and CDR2 is FQNEAQ (reference sequence). This CDR3 contains 13 residues. The CDR3, as DNA: TGTGCCAGCAGCTTCAGAGATCAATACGAGCAGTACTTC. Its protein is CASSFRDQYEQYF.

In this sample, this clonotype turned up a few times. The CDR3 loop is CASSFGQGYETQYF. CDR3 nucleotides: TGTGCCAGCAGTTTCGGACAGGGTTATGAGACCCAGTACTTC. The chain combines TRBV12-3 or TRBV12-4 with TRBJ2-5; 8 nucleotides match TRBD1. The trim removed 3 bases at V and 5 bases at J, leaving 5 bases unmatched. The CDR3 loop spans 14 amino acids.